The rows below give T cell receptor beta chains drawn from one sample of a study of CD8+ T cells in alopecia areata. The protocol was immunoSEQ multiplex PCR, while the TCRdb copy is restricted to in-frame clones and leaves out a portion. The table lists 270,000 or so clones, more than 45% of them singletons, with 1.8% in the top ten. The sequenced sample was CD4+ T cells sorted from blood, obtained at week 24, from a patient treated with tofacitinib. Every receptor here comes from a human donor with alopecia areata. Each CDR3 is given with its conserved first and last residue.

TRBJ2-3 | TRBV28 | CASSNRLAGGPDTQYF
TRBJ2-7 | TRBV10-3 | CAISQVTGPVKSGEQYF
TRBJ1-1 | TRBV29-1 | CSVRGRASTEAFF
TRBJ1-6 | TRBV27 | CASRGTGKNSPLHF
TRBJ2-5 | TRBV7-2 | CASSVGGETQYF
TRBJ2-3 | TRBV29-1 | CSVEDRRRSSTDTQYF
TRBJ2-1 | TRBV29-1 | CSVDSYNEQFF
TRBJ1-1 | TRBV30 | CAWTGTTRGTEAFF
TRBJ2-7 | TRBV9 | CASSFRTGHYEQYF
TRBJ1-1 | TRBV30 | CAWSVLPPMTGTRNTEAFF
TRBJ1-2 | TRBV30 | CAWSDRGVHYGYTF
TRBJ2-7 | TRBV4-1 | CASSLLPRGTRRYEQYF
TRBJ2-5 | TRBV5-6 | CASSLAPAGKETQYF
TRBJ1-6 | TRBV12-2 | CASRLRQSPLHF
TRBJ1-2 | TRBV9 | CASSVSDGGGYTF
TRBJ1-3 | TRBV5-1 | CASSLEGNTIYF
TRBJ1-5 | TRBV28 | CASSSSGVNQPQHF
TRBJ2-2 | TRBV7-9 | CASREGGFEDTGELFF
TRBJ1-6 | TRBV4-1 | CASSQDSFDSPLHF
TRBJ2-5 | TRBV28 | CASSLRMPETQYF
TRBJ1-2 | TRBV25-1 | CASSEWADGYTF
TRBJ2-3 | TRBV7-2 | CASSFKGDTQYF
TRBJ1-5 | TRBV5-1 | CASSRDSSNQPQHF
TRBJ1-5 | TRBV6-6 | CASSYGARENQPQHF
TRBJ1-2 | TRBV5-1 | CASSTGTYHGYTF
TRBJ1-2 | TRBV28 | CASSYRVYGYTF
TRBJ1-1 | TRBV9 | CASSGGAQAFF
TRBJ2-1 | TRBV28 | CASTGLVYNEQFF
TRBJ2-7 | TRBV7-9 | CASSLVRGLRDNLYEQYF
TRBJ1-2 | TRBV5-8 | CASSLRGVYGYTF
TRBJ1-3 | TRBV30 | CAWSPGRGWNTIYF
TRBJ2-7 | TRBV7-2 | CASSLDQWNEQYF
TRBJ1-1 | TRBV5-1 | CASSLQGVNTEAFF
TRBJ1-3 | TRBV25-1 | CASKSSGNTIYF
TRBJ2-6 | TRBV30 | CAWSGGGGAGSGANVLTF
TRBJ1-1 | TRBV29-1 | CSVGDSLYGAFF
TRBJ1-3 | TRBV15 | CATSRVNFSGNTIYF
TRBJ1-5 | TRBV6-6 | CASSYTIGTVNQPQHF
TRBJ2-3 | TRBV14 | CASSQDVGRTDTQYF
TRBJ1-1 | TRBV29-1 | CSVEGRTDEAFF
TRBJ2-7 | TRBV29-1 | CSGKRAGREYF